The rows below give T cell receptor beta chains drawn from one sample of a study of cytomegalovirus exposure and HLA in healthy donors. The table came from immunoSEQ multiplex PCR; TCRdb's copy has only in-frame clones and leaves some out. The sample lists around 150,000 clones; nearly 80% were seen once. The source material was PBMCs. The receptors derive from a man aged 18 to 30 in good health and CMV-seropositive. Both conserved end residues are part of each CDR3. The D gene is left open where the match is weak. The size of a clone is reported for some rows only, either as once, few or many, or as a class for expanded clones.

DNA: TGTGCCAGCAGCCCCTTTTCTGAGGGTAGGAATTCACCCCTCCACTTT
CDR3: CASSPFSEGRNSPLHF
J: TRBJ1-6
V: TRBV7-8
size: .
D: .

DNA: TGTGCCAGCAGCGTCCGGGACAGCAAAAACATTCAGTACTTC
CDR3: CASSVRDSKNIQYF
J: TRBJ2-4
V: TRBV11-2
size: once
D: TRBD1

DNA: TGTGCCAGCAGTGAAACCAAGACAGGGCTGAACACTGAAGCTTTCTTT
CDR3: CASSETKTGLNTEAFF
J: TRBJ1-1
V: TRBV2
size: .
D: TRBD1

DNA: TGTGCCAGCAGTTACTCCCGGGGTCAACCCTTCTATGGCTACACCTTC
CDR3: CASSYSRGQPFYGYTF
J: TRBJ1-2
V: TRBV6-5
size: .
D: .

DNA: TGTGCCAGCAGTGGGCAGTCAAATCAGCCCCAGCATTTT
CDR3: CASSGQSNQPQHF
J: TRBJ1-5
V: TRBV6-1
size: .
D: .

DNA: TGTGCCACCGAGGGACAGGGCTATCAGCCCCAGCATTTT
CDR3: CATEGQGYQPQHF
J: TRBJ1-5
V: TRBV19
size: .
D: TRBD1

DNA: TGCGCCAGCAGCCTACTCCAGGGGATGTATTCACCCCTCCACTTT
CDR3: CASSLLQGMYSPLHF
J: TRBJ1-6
V: TRBV4-1
size: few
D: .

DNA: TGTGCCAGCAGCTTGGAGCTCGGGGAAGGGGGCTATGGCTACACCTTC
CDR3: CASSLELGEGGYGYTF
J: TRBJ1-2
V: TRBV5-4
size: .
D: .

DNA: TGTGCCAGCTCACCAGGAGGGAACACTGAAGCTTTCTTT
CDR3: CASSPGGNTEAFF
J: TRBJ1-1
V: TRBV18
size: .
D: .

DNA: TGTGCCAGCAGCGGTGTTAAAGCGAACCTTTATGAGCAGTACTTC
CDR3: CASSGVKANLYEQYF
J: TRBJ2-7
V: TRBV7-2
size: .
D: .

DNA: TGCGCCAGCAGCATCACTCCGGGACAGGGTGCCACCGGGGAGCTGTTTTTT
CDR3: CASSITPGQGATGELFF
J: TRBJ2-2
V: TRBV5-1
size: .
D: TRBD1

DNA: TGTGCCTGGGACCCCGGGAGACGAAGGACTAATGAAAAACTGTTTTTT
CDR3: CAWDPGRRRTNEKLFF
J: TRBJ1-4
V: TRBV30
size: .
D: .

DNA: TGTGCCAGCAACACGGGACAGGCGTATAATCAGCCCCAGCATTTT
CDR3: CASNTGQAYNQPQHF
J: TRBJ1-5
V: TRBV6-5
size: .
D: TRBD1

DNA: TGTGCCAGCTCAAGACAAGGCGTCGATACGCAGTATTTT
CDR3: CASSRQGVDTQYF
J: TRBJ2-3
V: TRBV27
size: .
D: .

DNA: TGTGCCAGCAGCTTATCGGGGGGGAGGTCTGGGGCCAACGTCCTGACTTTC
CDR3: CASSLSGGRSGANVLTF
J: TRBJ2-6
V: TRBV7-3
size: once
D: TRBD2

DNA: TGTGCCAGCAGCCCCCGGGGCACAGATACGCAGTATTTT
CDR3: CASSPRGTDTQYF
J: TRBJ2-3
V: TRBV7-6
size: .
D: .

DNA: TGTGCCAGCAGTTGGGGACTAGCGGGAGTCCCCGAGCAGTACTTC
CDR3: CASSWGLAGVPEQYF
J: TRBJ2-7
V: TRBV6-5
size: few
D: TRBD2

DNA: TGTGCCAGCAGGGGAGTACCGCTAGCGTCCGAGACCCAGTACTTC
CDR3: CASRGVPLASETQYF
J: TRBJ2-5
V: TRBV11-2
size: .
D: .

DNA: TGTGCCAGCAGTGAATTCGGGGGGGACCCGCTGCAGCAGTACTTC
CDR3: CASSEFGGDPLQQYF
J: TRBJ2-7
V: TRBV6-1
size: .
D: TRBD2

DNA: TGTGCCAGCTCACCCCGGCAGGGGGATGGCTACACCTTC
CDR3: CASSPRQGDGYTF
J: TRBJ1-2
V: TRBV18
size: .
D: TRBD1

DNA: TGCAGCGATATCCGGGACTCTCACAATGAGCAGTTCTTC
CDR3: CSDIRDSHNEQFF
J: TRBJ2-1
V: TRBV29-1
size: .
D: .

DNA: TGTGCCAGTAGTGCCGGGGGAAGGGGCAATCAGCCCCAGCATTTT
CDR3: CASSAGGRGNQPQHF
J: TRBJ1-5
V: TRBV19
size: .
D: .

DNA: TGTGCCTGGAGTTGGCTAGCGGGGGCCGAGCAGTTCTTC
CDR3: CAWSWLAGAEQFF
J: TRBJ2-1
V: TRBV30
size: .
D: TRBD2

DNA: TGCGCCAGCAGCCGCGGGACAGGGCTAAACATTCAGTACTTC
CDR3: CASSRGTGLNIQYF
J: TRBJ2-4
V: TRBV4-3
size: once
D: TRBD1

DNA: TGTGCCAGCAGTACAACCCCTAGCTATGGCTACACCTTC
CDR3: CASSTTPSYGYTF
J: TRBJ1-2
V: TRBV6-5
size: .
D: .

DNA: TGTGCCACCGCAGGGGGCTGGCAAGAGACCCAGTACTTC
CDR3: CATAGGWQETQYF
J: TRBJ2-5
V: TRBV6-1
size: once
D: TRBD1

DNA: TGTGCCAGCAGCTTAGTAGCAGGACCCCCCCAATCTGGGGCCAACGGCCTGACTTTC
CDR3: CASSLVAGPPQSGANGLTF
J: TRBJ2-6
V: TRBV7-9
size: .
D: .

DNA: TGTGCCAGTACCAAACCGGGACTAAGGAACGGCTACACCTTC
CDR3: CASTKPGLRNGYTF
J: TRBJ1-2
V: TRBV19
size: .
D: .

DNA: TGTGCCAGCAGCAGCTCCACTAGCGGGGCCGAGACCCAGTACTTC
CDR3: CASSSSTSGAETQYF
J: TRBJ2-5
V: TRBV7-2
size: .
D: TRBD2

DNA: TGTGCCAGCAGCTTAGTGGGGCTAGCGGGGGGGGGTGAGCAGTTCTTC
CDR3: CASSLVGLAGGGEQFF
J: TRBJ2-1
V: TRBV7-2
size: once
D: TRBD2

DNA: TGCAGCGTTCGGGAAGGATACTACGAGCAGTACTTC
CDR3: CSVREGYYEQYF
J: TRBJ2-7
V: TRBV29-1
size: .
D: .

DNA: TGCGCCAGCAGCTCCTTATCAACAGGGACCACTGAAGCTTTCTTT
CDR3: CASSSLSTGTTEAFF
J: TRBJ1-1
V: TRBV5-1
size: .
D: .

DNA: TGTGCCTGGAGTAAAGCATCGGGATTCCGAATCGGAGATACGCAGTATTTT
CDR3: CAWSKASGFRIGDTQYF
J: TRBJ2-3
V: TRBV30
size: .
D: .

DNA: TGTGCCAGCTCACCACCGACAGCGACCACCGGGGAGCTGTTTTTT
CDR3: CASSPPTATTGELFF
J: TRBJ2-2
V: TRBV18
size: .
D: .

DNA: TGTGCCAGCAGCGTAGCTGGAACAGGGGTTTACACAGATACGCAGTATTTT
CDR3: CASSVAGTGVYTDTQYF
J: TRBJ2-3
V: TRBV9
size: .
D: TRBD1

DNA: TGTGCCACCAGCAGAGGCGATAGCGGGAGATCGGTAGAGACCCAGTACTTC
CDR3: CATSRGDSGRSVETQYF
J: TRBJ2-5
V: TRBV15
size: few
D: TRBD2

DNA: TGTGCCAGCAGCTTACAGGGTACCCCTACCCTCCACTTT
CDR3: CASSLQGTPTLHF
J: TRBJ1-6
V: TRBV13
size: .
D: .

DNA: TGTGCCAGCAGCGGGGGTGACAGGGAAGGGGGTGGCAAAAACATTCAGTACTTC
CDR3: CASSGGDREGGGKNIQYF
J: TRBJ2-4
V: TRBV9
size: .
D: TRBD1

DNA: TGTGCCAGTAGTATAGTGGAGGATACGCAGTATTTT
CDR3: CASSIVEDTQYF
J: TRBJ2-3
V: TRBV19
size: .
D: .

DNA: TGCGCCAGCAGCCTATTACAGGGGGCTTCGTTCCTGCCTCAAAACATTCAGTACTTC
CDR3: CASSLLQGASFLPQNIQYF
J: TRBJ2-4
V: TRBV5-1
size: .
D: TRBD1

DNA: TGTGCCAGCAGTGCTCCGGGACAGGGACTATGGCGCACTGAAGCTTTCTTT
CDR3: CASSAPGQGLWRTEAFF
J: TRBJ1-1
V: TRBV6-1
size: .
D: TRBD1

DNA: TGTGCCAGCAGCACATACAGGGGTAACAATGAGCAGTTCTTC
CDR3: CASSTYRGNNEQFF
J: TRBJ2-1
V: TRBV5-5
size: .
D: TRBD1

DNA: TGTGCCAGCAGCCCCAGACTAGCGGGGGCCATACTCGCCTACGAGCAGTACTTC
CDR3: CASSPRLAGAILAYEQYF
J: TRBJ2-7
V: TRBV5-4
size: .
D: TRBD2

DNA: TGTGCCAGCAGGGGGACACCGAACACTGAAGCTTTCTTT
CDR3: CASRGTPNTEAFF
J: TRBJ1-1
V: TRBV7-2
size: .
D: .

DNA: TGTGCCAGCAGTGAAGCGAGAACTGCGAACACCGGGGAGCTGTTTTTT
CDR3: CASSEARTANTGELFF
J: TRBJ2-2
V: TRBV6-4
size: .
D: .

DNA: TGTGCCAGCAGCTTGGCGAAGCAGGGAATGGGCTACGAGCAGTACTTC
CDR3: CASSLAKQGMGYEQYF
J: TRBJ2-7
V: TRBV5-4
size: .
D: .

DNA: TGCAGCGCCTCAGCTAGCGGGAGTTACGAGCAGTACTTC
CDR3: CSASASGSYEQYF
J: TRBJ2-7
V: TRBV29-1
size: .
D: TRBD2

DNA: TGCGCCAGCAGCTTGACAGCCAGCTCTGGGGCCAACGGCCTGACTTTC
CDR3: CASSLTASSGANGLTF
J: TRBJ2-6
V: TRBV5-1
size: .
D: .

DNA: TGTGCCACCAGCAGAGATCCGTCAGGGCGGTCCACCGGGGAGCTGTTTTTT
CDR3: CATSRDPSGRSTGELFF
J: TRBJ2-2
V: TRBV15
size: .
D: .

DNA: TGTGCCAGCAGCTCCGGGACAGCCTATGGCTACACCTTC
CDR3: CASSSGTAYGYTF
J: TRBJ1-2
V: TRBV13
size: .
D: TRBD1

DNA: TGTGCCAGTAGTATAACAGGGGGCCGAAATCAGCCCCAGCATTTT
CDR3: CASSITGGRNQPQHF
J: TRBJ1-5
V: TRBV19
size: .
D: TRBD1

DNA: TGCGCCAGCAGCCAATCACAGACCGGTAACTATGGCTACACCTTC
CDR3: CASSQSQTGNYGYTF
J: TRBJ1-2
V: TRBV4-3
size: once
D: .

DNA: TGTGCCAGCAGTCATCCCTCCTCCGGGACTAGCGGGTACAATGAGCAGTTCTTC
CDR3: CASSHPSSGTSGYNEQFF
J: TRBJ2-1
V: TRBV7-2
size: .
D: TRBD2

DNA: TGTGCCAGCACCGTCGGGGGATCCAATGAGCAGTTCTTC
CDR3: CASTVGGSNEQFF
J: TRBJ2-1
V: TRBV25-1
size: few
D: .

DNA: TGTGCCAGCAGTTACCTTGACAGGGATGAAGGCTACACCTTC
CDR3: CASSYLDRDEGYTF
J: TRBJ1-2
V: TRBV6-6
size: .
D: TRBD1

DNA: TGTGCCAGCAGCCCGAGGGGTAGGGGGGAAGCTTTCTTT
CDR3: CASSPRGRGEAFF
J: TRBJ1-1
V: TRBV9
size: .
D: .

DNA: TGCAGCGTTGAAGATAGGGCAGGTGGGGGGGGCTACACCTTC
CDR3: CSVEDRAGGGGYTF
J: TRBJ1-2
V: TRBV29-1
size: few
D: .

DNA: TGCGCCAGCAGCTGGGGAGGGACTAGCGAGACAGAGACCCAGTACTTC
CDR3: CASSWGGTSETETQYF
J: TRBJ2-5
V: TRBV5-1
size: .
D: TRBD2

DNA: TGTGCCTGGTTTTCCGGGACAGGGGTTAATGAGCAGTTCTTC
CDR3: CAWFSGTGVNEQFF
J: TRBJ2-1
V: TRBV30
size: .
D: TRBD1

DNA: TGTGCCAGCTCACCTCAACCCAGGAGGGTCCACTCTGGAAACACCATATATTTT
CDR3: CASSPQPRRVHSGNTIYF
J: TRBJ1-3
V: TRBV18
size: once
D: .